The 5 T cell receptor beta chains below were found in one sample sequenced in a study of early T cells in non-severe SARS-CoV-2 infection. TCRdb re-called the 5' RACE reads with MiXCR, one entry per CDR3 protein. The table records 50,000 to 70,000 distinct CDR3 sequences, 8% to 9.5% of them present only once. Sequencing was performed on whole blood. The receptors were gathered from an adult who was a healthcare worker with PCR-confirmed SARS-CoV-2 infection or an uninfected control (not recorded which).

This clonotype came up many times. This chain links TRBV29-1 with TRBJ2-3, with 10 bases matching TRBD1. This CDR3 is 13 amino acids long. The J segment lost 5 bases and the V segment lost 2 bases, leaving 1 base of the junction unmatched. Looked up from germline, CDR1 is SQVTM and CDR2 is ANQGSEA. The CDR3 loop is CSVERDRGDTQYF. CDR3 in DNA: TGCAGCGTTGAAAGGGACAGGGGAGATACGCAGTATTTT.

The chain is built from TRBV7-9 and TRBJ2-3, with 7 nucleotides matching TRBD2. This CDR3 contains 14 residues. V shed 7 bases, J shed 0 bases, and the junction held 4 bases outside the gene matches. The germline CDR1 and CDR2 sequences are SEHNR and FQNEAQ (reference sequence). This chain's CDR3 is CASTREASTDTQYF. The CDR3 bases are TGTGCCAGCACTCGGGAGGCTAGCACAGATACGCAGTATTTT.

This clonotype was picked up many times. The chain is built from TRBV29-1 and TRBJ2-7, with 7 bases fitting TRBD1. The CDR3 runs 16 residues. The trim removed 6 bases at V and 3 bases at J, leaving 17 bases unmatched. The V gene's germline CDR1 is SQVTM and CDR2 ANQGSEA. CDR3 in DNA: TGCAGCGTGGGGGAGTATGTGGGGACAGCAAACTACGAGCAGTACTTC. Translation: CSVGEYVGTANYEQYF.

This chain joins TRBV24-1 and TRBJ2-3; weak D call: TRBD1 (5 bases). Per the germline V gene, CDR1 is KGHDR and CDR2 is SFDVKD. The CDR3 is made up of 12 amino acids. The ends were cut back, 10 bases at V and 7 bases at J, with 14 bases in the middle. CDR3 DNA: TGTGCCACTGCCAGGGCATCTCATACGCAGTATTTT. This codes for CATARASHTQYF.

This clonotype was picked up many times. The genes are TRBV20-1 and TRBJ2-3; 8 bases are a match to TRBD2. Germline V CDR1 and CDR2: DFQATT, SNEGSKA (reference sequence). With V trimmed by 5 bases and J by 4 bases, 11 bases remained unmatched. The CDR3 has 15 residues. CDR3 sequence reads: CSAVGPSGLSDTQYF. As DNA, the CDR3 is TGCAGTGCTGTGGGGCCTAGCGGGTTATCAGATACGCAGTATTTT.